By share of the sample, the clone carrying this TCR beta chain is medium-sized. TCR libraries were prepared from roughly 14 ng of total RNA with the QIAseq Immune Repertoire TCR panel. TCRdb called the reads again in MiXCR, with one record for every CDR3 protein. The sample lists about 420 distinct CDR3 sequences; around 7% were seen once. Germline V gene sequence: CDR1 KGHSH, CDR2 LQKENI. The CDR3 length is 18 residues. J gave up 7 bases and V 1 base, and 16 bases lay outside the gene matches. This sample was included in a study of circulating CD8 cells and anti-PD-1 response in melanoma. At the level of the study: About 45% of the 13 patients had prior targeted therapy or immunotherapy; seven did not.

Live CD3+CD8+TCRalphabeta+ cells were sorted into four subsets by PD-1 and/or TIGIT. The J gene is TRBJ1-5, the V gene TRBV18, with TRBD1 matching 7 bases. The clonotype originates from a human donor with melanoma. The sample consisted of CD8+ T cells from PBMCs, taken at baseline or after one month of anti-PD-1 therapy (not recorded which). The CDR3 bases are TGTGCCAGCTCACCACTCGGGATCTCTGACAGGGCCGACCAGCCCCAGCATTTT. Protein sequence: CASSPLGISDRADQPQHF.